The rows below give T cell receptor beta chains drawn from one sample of a study of cytomegalovirus exposure and HLA in healthy donors. Produced via immunoSEQ multiplex PCR; TCRdb's table is partial and in-frame only. The data hold roughly 200,000 clones, with 87% observed a single time. Sequenced: PBMCs. These receptors came from a young man in good health and CMV-seronegative. Both conserved end residues are part of each CDR3. The D gene is left open where the match is weak. Clone size is not always given. Where it is, it says once, few, many or a class for expanded clones.

>-|-|TRBJ2-3|TRBV7-8
TGTGCCAGCAGCTTACAAGCGGGTGGGGGAGATACGCAGTATTTT
CASSLQAGGGDTQYF
>-|-|TRBJ2-7|TRBV6-1
TGTGCCAGCAGTTTTCCCGGGACAAACTACGAGCAGTACTTC
CASSFPGTNYEQYF
>TRBD1|-|TRBJ2-7|TRBV19
TGTGCCAGTAGTATAGTTCCGGGACAGGGGAATGTCGAGCAGTACTTC
CASSIVPGQGNVEQYF
>-|-|TRBJ1-2|TRBV7-9
TGTGCCAGCAGCTCCCGGAGCCCGGGAGCTAACTATGGCTACACCTTC
CASSSRSPGANYGYTF
>-|-|TRBJ1-2|TRBV14
TGTGCCAGCAGCCAAGAACGGGGAGTGGGCGGCTACACCTTC
CASSQERGVGGYTF
>-|once|TRBJ2-3|TRBV27
TGTGCCAGCAGGGGGGAAAGGACAGGCACAGATACGCAGTATTTT
CASRGERTGTDTQYF
>-|once|TRBJ1-5|TRBV10-3
TGTGCCATCAGTCCGACGGAGAATAGCAATCAGCCCCAGCATTTT
CAISPTENSNQPQHF
>TRBD2|-|TRBJ2-2|TRBV10-3
TGTGCCATCAGAGGGGGACTAGATCTGACCGGGGAGCTGTTTTTT
CAIRGGLDLTGELFF
>-|-|TRBJ1-2|TRBV7-2
TGTGCCAGCAGCTTAACTCCAGGGTTGGGAGGCTACACCTTC
CASSLTPGLGGYTF
>-|-|TRBJ2-5|TRBV15
TGTGCCACCAGCAGAGATTATTCGGGAGTGGGGGAGACCCAGTACTTC
CATSRDYSGVGETQYF
>TRBD1|-|TRBJ1-1|TRBV6-5
TGTGCCAGCATTTGGACAGGGGGACCGAACACTGAAGCTTTCTTT
CASIWTGGPNTEAFF
>TRBD2|-|TRBJ2-3|TRBV7-7
TGTGCTAGCAGCCCCCACCCTAGCGGACCCACAGATACGCAGTATTTT
CASSPHPSGPTDTQYF
>TRBD2|once|TRBJ2-1|TRBV30
TGTGCCTGGAGTACTAGACTAGCGGGCTACAATGAGCAGTTCTTC
CAWSTRLAGYNEQFF
>-|-|TRBJ1-1|TRBV5-8
TGTGCCAGCAGCCACTGGACTGAAGCTTTCTTT
CASSHWTEAFF
>-|-|TRBJ1-2|TRBV6-5
TGTGCCAGCGGGTTATACAGGGAGACTAACTATGGCTACACCTTC
CASGLYRETNYGYTF
>-|-|TRBJ1-1|TRBV15
TGTGCCACCAGCAGACAGGGGAAGACTGAAGCTTTCTTT
CATSRQGKTEAFF
>-|-|TRBJ2-1|TRBV9
TGTGCCAGCAGCGAGAGGGCGAGCTCCTACAATGAGCAGTTCTTC
CASSERASSYNEQFF
>TRBD2|-|TRBJ2-2|TRBV5-1
TGCGCCAGCAGCTCCAAGACTAGCTATACCGGGGAGCTGTTTTTT
CASSSKTSYTGELFF
>-|-|TRBJ1-1|TRBV28
TGTGCCAGCAGACTGTTGAACACTGAAGCTTTCTTT
CASRLLNTEAFF
>-|once|TRBJ2-3|TRBV21-1
TGTGCCAGCAGCAAAGACATGGCCATCACAGATACGCAGTATTTT
CASSKDMAITDTQYF
>-|few|TRBJ2-7|TRBV7-9
TGTGCCAGCAGCTTAGCGGGGGAGGAGTACTTC
CASSLAGEEYF
>TRBD2|once|TRBJ2-7|TRBV7-2
TGTGCCAGCAGCTTAGCGCTTGTAAGATCTAGCGGGAGGGCTTACGAGCAGTACTTC
CASSLALVRSSGRAYEQYF
>-|-|TRBJ2-6|TRBV4-2
TGTGCCAGCAGCCCCCGGGCAGGTTCCTCTGGGGCCAACGGCCTGACTTTC
CASSPRAGSSGANGLTF
>-|-|TRBJ1-5|TRBV5-8
TGTGCCAGCAGCCCGTATAGCAATCAGCCCCAGCATTTT
CASSPYSNQPQHF
>TRBD1|-|TRBJ1-2|TRBV4-1
TGCGCCAGCAGCCAAGTCCAAACAGGGGATGACGGCTACACCTTC
CASSQVQTGDDGYTF
>-|-|TRBJ1-1|TRBV5-1
TGCGCCAGCAGCTTGGGCGACACTGAAGCTTTCTTT
CASSLGDTEAFF
>-|-|TRBJ2-7|TRBV4-2
TGTGCCAGCAGCCCGAGGAGCGGGTCGGTCTACGAGCAGTACTTC
CASSPRSGSVYEQYF
>TRBD1|-|TRBJ2-1|TRBV6-5
TGTGCCAGCAGGGACCGGGACAGGGAATATGAGCAGTTCTTC
CASRDRDREYEQFF
>TRBD1|-|TRBJ1-2|TRBV30
TGTGCCTGGAGATTGACAGGGGGCTGGAATGGCTACACCTTC
CAWRLTGGWNGYTF
>TRBD2|-|TRBJ2-3|TRBV4-3
TGCGCCAGCAGCCAAGAATGGGGAGGAATGGGACTAGGAGCAGATACGCAGTATTTT
CASSQEWGGMGLGADTQYF
>-|-|TRBJ1-1|TRBV5-4
TGTGCCAGCAGCTTGTTTGGGTCAGGGGCTGTCTCTGAAGCTTTCTTT
CASSLFGSGAVSEAFF
>-|-|TRBJ2-7|TRBV6-5
TGTGCCAGCAGTCCGATGCAGGTCTACGAGCAGTACTTC
CASSPMQVYEQYF
>-|-|TRBJ2-1|TRBV1
TGCACCAGCAGAACAGGCAACTCCTACAATGAGCAGTTCTTC
CTSRTGNSYNEQFF
>-|-|TRBJ1-4|TRBV18
TGTGCCAGCTCACCACTAAGGGGAACTAATGAAAAACTGTTTTTT
CASSPLRGTNEKLFF
>-|-|TRBJ1-2|TRBV28
TGTGCCAGCAGCTTACAGGGCTATGGCTACACCTTC
CASSLQGYGYTF
>TRBD1|once|TRBJ1-3|TRBV27
TGTGCCAGCAGTGACAGGGGTCTTTCTACAAACACCATATATTTT
CASSDRGLSTNTIYF
>TRBD2|once|TRBJ2-3|TRBV19
TGTGCCAGTACCAGACTAGCGGGAGGGCCAGATACGCAGTATTTT
CASTRLAGGPDTQYF
>-|-|TRBJ2-7|TRBV4-1
TGCGCCAGCAGCCAAGGGGCGGGGTACGAGCAGTACTTC
CASSQGAGYEQYF
>-|-|TRBJ2-4|TRBV5-6
TGTGCCAGCAGCTTGTCTGTCAGGGTAGCCAAAAACATTCAGTACTTC
CASSLSVRVAKNIQYF
>-|-|TRBJ2-2|TRBV6-5
TGTGCCAGCGGCCGGGTCGGGGAGCTGTTTTTT
CASGRVGELFF
>-|-|TRBJ2-1|TRBV10-3
TGTGCCATCAGCCAGGGTAGGGGTTCGGATGAGCAGTTCTTC
CAISQGRGSDEQFF
>-|once|TRBJ1-5|TRBV5-4
TGTGCCAGCAGCGTACCCAGGGTAAGCAATCAGCCCCAGCATTTT
CASSVPRVSNQPQHF
>-|once|TRBJ1-5|TRBV7-2
TGTGCCAGCAGCTTAGAGCGAACAATGTTCAATCAGCCCCAGCATTTT
CASSLERTMFNQPQHF
>-|-|TRBJ2-4|TRBV28
TGTGCCAGCATACCCCCCGTCGTAGTCGCCAAAAACATTCAGTACTTC
CASIPPVVVAKNIQYF
>-|-|TRBJ2-3|TRBV27
TGTGCCAGCACTCGAGGACAGCCCACGGGAGATACGCAGTATTTT
CASTRGQPTGDTQYF
>-|-|TRBJ1-1|TRBV6-5
TGTGCCAGCGGAATAGGGGGGGGGAACACTGAAGCTTTCTTT
CASGIGGGNTEAFF
>-|-|TRBJ2-3|TRBV2
TGTGCCAGCACCCGAGATACGCAGTATTTT
CASTRDTQYF
>TRBD1|-|TRBJ2-3|TRBV5-1
TGCGCCAGCAGTTCGGGACAGGGGGTAGGCACAGATACGCAGTATTTT
CASSSGQGVGTDTQYF
>-|-|TRBJ1-1|TRBV19
TGTGCCAGTAGCATGGGGAGGACAGCTTTCTTT
CASSMGRTAFF
>-|-|TRBJ1-1|TRBV7-2
TGTGCCAGCAGCTTTATGGGGAATGCGGGGACTGAAGCTTTCTTT
CASSFMGNAGTEAFF
>TRBD1|-|TRBJ1-2|TRBV28
TGTGCCAGCAGTTCAACAGGGGTCTATGGCTACACCTTC
CASSSTGVYGYTF
>-|few|TRBJ1-5|TRBV28
TGTGCCAGCAGTACGGGCAATCAGCCCCAGCATTTT
CASSTGNQPQHF
>-|few|TRBJ1-5|TRBV18
TGTGCCAGCTCAGAAGGGCAGGGCGTCAATCAGCCCCAGCATTTT
CASSEGQGVNQPQHF
>-|-|TRBJ1-1|TRBV5-1
TGCGCCAGCAGCTTGGCCGTCGACGCGGGCAACACTGAAGCTTTCTTT
CASSLAVDAGNTEAFF
>TRBD1|-|TRBJ1-2|TRBV30
TGTGCCTCAATGGGACAGGCGGTTCGAGCTAACTATGGCTACACCTTC
CASMGQAVRANYGYTF
>-|-|TRBJ1-1|TRBV7-9
TGTGCCAGCAGCATATACAGGGATACTGAAGCTTTCTTT
CASSIYRDTEAFF
>-|-|TRBJ1-5|TRBV28
TGTGCCAGCGGACCAGGGGCAGCCAATCAGCCCCAGCATTTT
CASGPGAANQPQHF